Below are 31 T cell receptor beta chains sequenced from a single sample in a study of shared clonotypes between healthy human individuals. Naive CD8 cells, CD45RO-negative and positively selected for CCR7, excluded terminally differentiated effector memory CD45RA+ cells. Using immunoSEQ multiplex PCR, the repertoire was profiled, and TCRdb retains in-frame clones only, with some absent. The sample shows millions of clones, approximately 94% of them seen only once. The sample consisted of naive CD8+ T cells sorted from blood. These receptors originate from a man aged 18 to 29 in good health.

The chain couples TRBV7-9 to TRBJ2-1; D gene ambiguous. V was shortened by 4 bases and J by 7 bases, with 11 bases between the two germline ends. CDR3 length: 13 residues. The germline V gene encodes CDR1 SEHNR and CDR2 FQNEAQ (reference sequence). The CDR3 loop is CASSSSLTNEQFF. The CDR3 region has the DNA TGTGCCAGCAGCTCAAGCTTGACTAATGAGCAGTTCTTC.

The rearrangement links TRBV11-2 to TRBJ2-4; TRBD1 matches 7 bases. J was trimmed by 11 bases and V by 5 bases; bases with no gene match: 3. There are 11 residues in the CDR3. Germline values: CDR1 SGHAT, CDR2 FQNNGV. Here the CDR3 DNA reads TGTGCCAGCAGCCTCGGACAGGTTCAGTACTTC. Its protein product is CASSLGQVQYF. Combining the CDR3 with reference TRBV11-2 and TRBJ2-4 gives the whole variable domain EAGVAQSPRYKIIEKRQSVAFWCNPISGHATLYWYQQILGQGPKLLIQFQNNGVVDDSQLPKDRFSAERLKGVDSTLKIQPAKLEDSAVYLCASSLGQVQYFGAGTRLSVL.

This chain uses TRBV18 with TRBJ1-5; 7 positions match TRBD1. Trimming cost V 5 bases and J 3 bases; bases outside gene matches: 1. The germline V gene encodes CDR1 KGHSH and CDR2 LQKENI. The CDR3 runs to 13 residues. CDR3 in amino acids: CASSDRDNQPQHF. In nucleotides, the CDR3 is TGTGCCAGCTCAGACAGGGACAATCAGCCCCAGCATTTT.

The rearrangement links TRBV18 to TRBJ2-7; the D gene could be TRBD1 or TRBD2 (5 bases each). V lost 1 base and J lost 4, with 20 bases in between. This CDR3 contains 17 residues. The V gene's germline CDR1 is KGHSH and CDR2 LQKENI. The CDR3 bases are TGTGCCAGCTCACCACAAAGGACCAGGGACGGTAGATACGAGCAGTACTTC. Translation gives CASSPQRTRDGRYEQYF.

This chain links TRBV4-1 with TRBJ1-2; no firm D call. Germline loops: CDR1 MGHRA, CDR2 YSYEKL. The CDR3 has 15 residues. With 0 bases removed from V and 3 bases from J, the gap between germline ends came to 11 bases. The CDR3 loop is CASSQDSGNHYGYTF. CDR3 nucleotide sequence: TGCGCCAGCAGCCAAGATTCCGGGAACCACTATGGCTACACCTTC.

The chain employs TRBV5-1 and TRBJ1-1, with TRBD1 matching 8 bases. Germline loops: CDR1 SGHRS, CDR2 YFSETQ. The CDR3 covers 15 residues. Trimming at V came to 2 bases and at J to 3 bases, leaving 6 bases not matched to a gene. The CDR3 reads CASSFGQGAHTEAFF. As DNA, the CDR3 is TGCGCCAGCAGCTTTGGGCAGGGGGCGCACACTGAAGCTTTCTTT. Full variable domain (rest looked up from reference TRBV5-1 and TRBJ1-1): KAGVTQTPRYLIKTRGQQVTLSCSPISGHRSVSWYQQTPGQGLQFLFEYFSETQRNKGNFPGRFSGRQFSNSRSEMNVSTLELGDSALYLCASSFGQGAHTEAFFGQGTRLTVV.

This chain joins TRBV9 and TRBJ2-7; 10 bases map to TRBD2. The V gene's germline CDR1 is SGDLS and CDR2 YYNGEE. The CDR3 contains 16 residues. Trimming cost V 4 bases and J 4 bases; bases outside gene matches: 11. For the CDR3, the DNA is TGTGCCAGCAGCCCCCGGCTAGCGGGAGATGTGTACGAGCAGTACTTC. It yields the protein CASSPRLAGDVYEQYF.

This sequence joins TRBV2 and TRBJ2-2; 14 bases match TRBD2. The CDR3 has 17 residues. With 6 bases clipped from V and 3 bases from J, the junction kept 6 bases outside the gene matches. The germline CDR1 and CDR2 sequences are SNHLY and FYNNEI. In DNA, the CDR3 is TGTGCCAGCAGCCTGACTAGCGGGGGGGCCCACACCGGGGAGCTGTTTTTT. Translated: CASSLTSGGAHTGELFF.

This clone has only one observation. The chain is built from TRBV6-5 and TRBJ1-5; D perhaps matches TRBD1 (6 bases). Germline V gene data show CDR1 as MNHEY and CDR2 as SVGAGI. The CDR3 runs to 14 residues. V was pared by 5 bases and J by 3 bases, with 11 bases between. The DNA of the CDR3 is TGTGCCAGCAGTCGGACAGAATACAATCAGCCCCAGCATTTT. Protein: CASSRTEYNQPQHF.

The V call is TRBV11-2, the J call TRBJ2-3; unclear D gene. Trimming shortened V by 5 bases and J by 0 bases, and 12 bases separated the two germline ends. Germline lookup yields CDR1 SGHAT and CDR2 FQNNGV. The CDR3 consists of 15 residues. CDR3 sequence: CASSPPSDSTDTQYF. The CDR3, as DNA: TGTGCCAGCAGCCCCCCTTCCGACAGCACAGATACGCAGTATTTT.

The gene calls are TRBV12-2 and TRBJ1-3; the table calls TRBD1, which could not be checked here. TRBV12-2 is reported as a pseudogene. The length of the CDR3 is 14 residues. The DNA for the CDR3 is TGTGCAAGTCGCTTAGGGCATACGTTGAACACCATATATTTT. This translates into CASRLGHTLNTIYF.

Regarding this clone: A much more abundant neighbour one base away suggests this may be a read error. This chain connects TRBV7-8 to TRBJ2-5; D is uncertain. Germline CDR1 SGHVS, CDR2 FQNEAQ. This CDR3 has 12 amino acids. V was pared by 1 base and J by 2 bases, with 2 bases between. The CDR3 coding sequence is TGTGCCAGCAGCTTAGAACAAGAGACCCAGTACTTC. It yields the protein CASSLEQETQYF.

The chain uses TRBV5-6 and TRBJ1-6; D call uncertain. Germline values: CDR1 SGHDT, CDR2 YYEEEE. V lost 2 bases and J 10 bases, leaving 10 bases between the germline ends. This CDR3 contains 13 residues. This CDR3 is CASSLWGGSPLHF. CDR3 DNA: TGTGCCAGCAGCTTATGGGGAGGGTCACCCCTCCACTTT.

The chain joins TRBV4-3 to TRBJ2-7; 8 bases match TRBD2. CDR3 length: 16 residues. The germline CDR1 and CDR2 sequences are LGHNA and YSLEER. Trimming at V came to 0 bases and at J to 3 bases, leaving 7 bases not matched to a gene. CDR3 sequence reads: CASSQDLSGDHYEQYF. The DNA of the CDR3 is TGCGCCAGCAGCCAAGATCTTAGCGGGGACCACTACGAGCAGTACTTC.

The chain combines TRBV5-1 with TRBJ2-3, with TRBD2 matching over 9 bases. V lost 0 bases and J lost 5; bases outside the gene matches: 7. Germline loops: CDR1 SGHRS, CDR2 YFSETQ. The CDR3 contains 16 residues. The CDR3 nucleotides read TGCGCCAGCAGCTTGGCCAGCGGGAGGTTAAAAGATACGCAGTATTTT. Amino acid sequence: CASSLASGRLKDTQYF.

As for this clone: Other DNA sequences from this sample encode an identical CDR3 as well. This chain joins TRBV6-5 and TRBJ2-3; D unclear. Germline V gene lookup returns CDR1 MNHEY and CDR2 SVGAGI. The CDR3 has 11 amino acids. The V end was cut by 1 base, the J end by 6 bases, with 2 bases between. CDR3 region: CASSYLDTQYF. As DNA, the CDR3 is TGTGCCAGCAGTTACTTGGATACGCAGTATTTT.

Regarding this clone: At the DNA level, this CDR3 is encoded by other sequences in the same sample as well. This chain uses TRBV28 with TRBJ2-7; D is unresolved. Germline CDR1 MDHEN, CDR2 SYDVKM. V dropped 0 bases and J dropped 2 bases, with 11 bases sitting between them. This CDR3 comprises 15 residues. In DNA form, the CDR3 reads TGTGCCAGCAGTTTATGGGCAGGTGGAGCCTACGAGCAGTACTTC. Residues: CASSLWAGGAYEQYF.

The chain uses TRBV5-1 and TRBJ2-7; TRBD2 agrees at 9 bases. Germline-derived CDR1 and CDR2 are SGHRS and YFSETQ. V shed 2 bases and J 5 bases; nucleotides not matched to a gene: 8. The CDR3 sequence is 15 residues long. The CDR3 is CASSFEVAGVDEQYF. The CDR3 DNA reads as TGCGCCAGCAGCTTTGAAGTAGCGGGAGTAGACGAGCAGTACTTC.

As for this clone: The same CDR3 can be traced to other DNA sequences in this sample. The CDR3 here is CASSRESGNTIYF. In nucleotides, the CDR3 is TGTGCCAGCAGTCGGGAATCCGGAAACACCATATATTTT. The chain uses TRBV6-1 and TRBJ1-3; D is uncertain. Between the trimmed V and J ends, which lost 5 bases and 4 bases, there was a span of 9 bases. Germline loops: CDR1 MNHNS, CDR2 SASEGT. This CDR3 region has 13 residues.

The rearrangement joins TRBV5-4 to TRBJ1-1, with a tentative D call TRBD1 (5 bases). V gave up 2 bases and J gave up 5 bases, with 13 bases separating them. The CDR3 has 14 residues. Germline V gene data show CDR1 as SGHNT and CDR2 as YYREEE (reference sequence). For the CDR3, the DNA is TGTGCCAGCAGCTTCGGAACAGGAGGAACTGAAGCTTTCTTT. This gives the protein CASSFGTGGTEAFF.

This chain uses TRBV4-3 with TRBJ1-2, with 8 bases that match TRBD1. The CDR3 runs 14 residues. J was trimmed by 4 bases and V by 3 bases; bases with no gene match: 4. The germline gives CDR1 LGHNA, CDR2 YSLEER. The CDR3 coding sequence is TGCGCCAGCAGCCATGGACAGGGTGCCTATGGCTACACCTTC. Its translation is CASSHGQGAYGYTF.

The chain is built from TRBV9 and TRBJ1-2, with D possibly TRBD1 on 5 matching bases. Trimming shortened V by 1 base and J by 8 bases, and 12 bases separated the two germline ends. Per germline, CDR1 SGDLS and CDR2 YYNGEE. CDR3 length: 13 amino acids. The CDR3 DNA sequence: TGTGCCAGCAGCGTATTTGAAGGGGTAGGCTACACCTTC. Protein: CASSVFEGVGYTF.

This clone has just one count. The rearrangement joins TRBV5-1 to TRBJ2-3, with 12 bases lining up with TRBD2. The CDR3 is 15 amino acids. Per the germline V gene, CDR1 is SGHRS and CDR2 is YFSETQ. The V gene end was trimmed by 6 bases and the J gene end by 2 bases; junction bases not matched to a gene: 4. CDR3: CASTRTSGATDTQYF. The CDR3 nucleotides are TGCGCCAGCACTAGGACTAGCGGGGCCACAGATACGCAGTATTTT.

The rearrangement uses TRBV21-1 and TRBJ1-2; no DNA check was done on the table's D call, TRBD1. TRBV21-1 is tagged as a pseudogene. This CDR3 has 16 amino acids. The CDR3 sequence: CASSKARRRGPYGYTF. DNA of the CDR3: TGTGCCAGCAGCAAAGCTCGGAGAAGGGGGCCGTATGGCTACACCTTC.

The J gene is TRBJ2-7, the V gene TRBV27, with TRBD1 matching 8 bases. The germline V gene encodes CDR1 MNHEY and CDR2 SMNVEV (reference sequence). V lost 2 bases and J lost 6; bases outside the gene matches: 3. This CDR3 has 13 residues. The DNA of the CDR3 is TGTGCCAGCAGTTTACAGGGGGCGCCCGAGCAGTACTTC. Translating gives CASSLQGAPEQYF.

The rearrangement links TRBV5-4 to TRBJ1-1; unclear D gene. From germline, CDR1 is SGHNT and CDR2 YYREEE (reference sequence). The V end lost 2 bases, the J end lost 4 bases, and 12 bases lay between the germline ends. The CDR3 is 14 amino acids. As DNA, the CDR3 is TGTGCCAGCAGCTTTGTGGGGTCGGCCACTGAAGCTTTCTTT. Translation: CASSFVGSATEAFF.

The V call is TRBV9, the J call TRBJ2-2; 7 nucleotides match TRBD1. Trimming at V came to 4 bases and at J to 3 bases, leaving 6 bases not matched to a gene. The CDR3 runs 15 residues. Germline V gene sequence: CDR1 SGDLS, CDR2 YYNGEE. The DNA for the CDR3 is TGTGCCAGCAGCACTCATACAGGGGACACCGGGGAGCTGTTTTTT. This encodes CASSTHTGDTGELFF.

The rearrangement uses TRBV27 and TRBJ1-5; TRBD1 agrees at 7 bases. V shed 3 bases and J 7 bases; nucleotides not matched to a gene: 6. Germline V CDR1 and CDR2: MNHEY, SMNVEV (reference sequence). This CDR3 has 14 amino acids. The CDR3 DNA is TGTGCCAGCAGTTTTCGACAGGGAATACAGCCCCAGCATTTT. This translates into CASSFRQGIQPQHF.

With regard to this clone: A much bigger clone sits one base away, suggesting this may be a read error. Other DNA sequences in this sample translate to the same CDR3. This chain links TRBV5-4 with TRBJ1-1; no clear D gene. Germline V gene data show CDR1 as SGHNT and CDR2 as YYREEE (reference sequence). The V gene lost 2 bases and the J gene lost 4 bases, with 3 bases spanning the gap. The CDR3 runs 11 residues. DNA for the CDR3: TGTGCCAGCAGCTTTGGCACTGAAGCTTTCTTT. Protein: CASSFGTEAFF. The entire variable domain, with the rest obtained from reference TRBV5-4 and TRBJ1-1, is as follows: ETGVTQSPTHLIKTRGQQVTLRCSSQSGHNTVSWYQQALGQGPQFIFQYYREEENGRGNFPPRFSGLQFPNYSSELNVNALELDDSALYLCASSFGTEAFFGQGTRLTVV.

The chain has TRBV10-3 and TRBJ2-3, with 13 bases that match TRBD2. Germline CDR1 is ENHRY and CDR2 is SYGVKD. V dropped 2 bases and J dropped 2; count of bases not matched to a gene: 4. The CDR3 loop spans 17 amino acids. CDR3 sequence reads: CAISEELAGGNTDTQYF. CDR3 nucleotide sequence: TGTGCCATCAGTGAGGAACTAGCGGGGGGGAACACAGATACGCAGTATTTT.

The table lists this clone with a count of one. The V and J genes are TRBV4-1 and TRBJ2-1; 7 nucleotides align to TRBD2. The CDR3 runs to 15 residues. The V segment lost 2 bases and the J segment 4 bases; nucleotides outside the gene matches: 5. The germline gives CDR1 MGHRA, CDR2 YSYEKL. The CDR3 protein is CASSQREARYNEQFF. The CDR3 DNA follows: TGCGCCAGCAGCCAACGGGAGGCCAGATACAATGAGCAGTTCTTC.